The present TCR beta chain was sequenced within a study of monozygotic twins with inflammatory bowel disease (dated by TCRdb to between 2017 and 2020). Regarding the study in general: In total, roughly 28 monozygotic twin pairs made up the full study: 19 Danish pairs, all IBD-discordant, plus nine German pairs, of which four were IBD-concordant and five were IBD-discordant. Disease-associated traits were sought mainly through comparisons between IBD patients and their genetically identical healthy co-twins within discordant pairs. Each individual had, on average, about 151 000 unique TCRalpha sequences and 181 000 unique TCRbeta sequences available for analysis. Results the study describes overall, beyond this receptor: Different T cell subtypes could not be distinguished in the analysis. No difference in repertoire similarity was observed between concordant and discordant twins, possibly owing to limited statistical power. Because patients received different immunosuppressive treatments, the repertoires may have picked up extra background noise and variability between individuals. Compared with healthy twins, IBD patients had fewer clonotypes in common with other individuals, a difference most pronounced in patients showing signs of disease activity. The results gave no support for a single strong signal or clonotype linked to IBD. Measured by the inverse Simpson index, TCRbeta repertoire diversity was lower in IBD patients than in their healthy co-twins.

To note about this clonotype: Its antigen is currently not known.

The protocol used for the library was 5' RACE. Each TCR library was prepared from about 3.5 ug of total RNA. cDNA was synthesized with SMARTScribe reverse transcriptase in eight separate reactions per sample. During cDNA synthesis, template switching introduced unique molecular identifiers that contained a 6-nucleotide sample barcode. TCRalpha and TCRbeta cDNA was amplified by two nested PCRs of about 15 and 9 cycles, with bead purification after each PCR. Before amplification, the cDNA was both treated with uracil DNA-glycosylase and purified with the QIAquick PCR purification kit. In the second PCR, Illumina TruSeq-compatible adapters and sample-specific barcodes were added. TapeStation and Qubit were used to check library quality and concentration, and approximately 5.5 ng of each library went into the pool. Sequencing of pooled libraries was carried out on an Illumina HiSeq2500 single-index Rapid Run using 2 x 100 bp reads and custom sequencing primers. On the study's bioinformatics: MiGEC version 1.2.6 was used for UMI-based consensus assembly, which corrected PCR and sequencing errors. MiXCR version 2.1.1 was used for V(D)J alignment, clonotype assembly and CDR3 extraction. Gene usage, clonotype sharing and MAIT/NKT TCR abundance were normalised by analysing the top 1000, 10 000 and 20 000 clonotypes per sample. Diversity was computed as the inverse Simpson index with the vegan R package after downsampling to 27 000 UMIs. Statistical testing used paired Mann-Whitney U tests on the discordant twin pairs and applied Benjamini-Hochberg correction for multiple testing. Reprocessed by TCRdb, the reads give a single entry per CDR3 protein sequence, without DNA. TCRdb assigned the V and J calls; the authors' analysis was not used. The table for this sample records 150,000 or so distinct CDR3 sequences. The top ten clones comprise more than 1% of the sample.

An approximately 2.5 ml peripheral blood sample was drawn into PAXgene tubes per donor and stored at -80°C. Total RNA was isolated from whole blood with the PAXgene blood miRNA kit on an automated QIAcube, without T cell sorting. Deep TCRalpha and TCRbeta repertoire profiling with unique molecular barcoding was performed on peripheral blood of monozygotic twin pairs concordant or discordant for inflammatory bowel disease. Smoking habits were recorded for all twin pairs, and each individual was classified as a current, former or never smoker. The specimen was blood. The TCR originated in a human donor with ulcerative colitis or Crohn's disease, or a healthy co-twin of an affected twin (not recorded which).

Here the CDR3 is given as CASSFSTNSGANVLTF. The V and J segments used are TRBV11-3 and TRBJ2-6. From cysteine to phenylalanine, the CDR3 is 16 amino acids long. This entry has no DNA. As encoded in the germline V gene, CDR1 is SGHNT while CDR2 is YENEEA.